This entry is about one T cell receptor (beta chain). The entry originates in a study of T cells expressing NK-cell markers. For each CDR3 protein, TCRdb gives one entry from its re-call of the 5' RACE reads, without DNA. The sample has about 390,000 distinct CDR3 sequences, and its top ten clones hold approximately 11%. Germline CDR1 reads DFQATT; CDR2 reads SNEGSKA (reference sequence). The CDR3 runs to 17 residues. The chain recombines TRBV20-1 with TRBJ2-3; TCRdb lists TRBD1, though no DNA is available to test this call. This TCR was sampled from a woman aged 45-60 years in good health. What was sequenced was blood T cells: a sorted CD56 or NKG2C T cell subset, CD4+ or CD8+ T cells, or bulk PBMC T cells (not recorded which). This CDR3 reads CSARPSLGQRVADTQYF.